These 19 T cell receptor beta chains were all obtained from the same sample, sequenced in a study of glioma-infiltrating T cells after dendritic cell vaccination. Some clones are missing from TCRdb's copy, which holds only in-frame ones; the method was immunoSEQ multiplex PCR. In the table there are over 55,000 clones, approximately 83% of which are singletons. Described time point: after dendritic cell vaccination, including at tumor progression/relapse. Sequencing was performed on blood, taken after dendritic cell vaccination. Receptor source: a human donor with glioblastoma.

This clone is a singleton in its sample. V gene TRBV6-1 combines with J gene TRBJ1-5; D is possibly TRBD1 (5 bases). Trimming removed 3 bases at V and 2 bases at J, with 8 bases between. Germline assignment: CDR1 MNHNS and CDR2 SASEGT. CDR3 length: 14 residues. CDR3 sequence reads: CASSEWGGNQPQHF. In DNA form, the CDR3 reads TGTGCCAGCAGTGAGTGGGGGGGCAATCAGCCCCAGCATTTT.

The V and J genes are TRBV7-9 and TRBJ2-2, with 7 nucleotides matching TRBD1. The CDR3 consists of 16 residues. V lost 2 bases, J lost 1 base, and 4 bases stayed unmatched. Germline assignment: CDR1 SEHNR and CDR2 FQNEAQ (reference sequence). CDR3 sequence reads: CASSLPGTVNTGELFF. The CDR3 nucleotides are TGTGCCAGCAGCTTACCCGGGACAGTGAACACCGGGGAGCTGTTTTTT.

The chain employs TRBV21-1 and TRBJ1-1; the table calls TRBD1, which could not be checked here. TRBV21-1 is reported as a pseudogene. The CDR3 contains 18 residues. The CDR3 sequence: CASSNRDRGILMNTEAFF. Here the CDR3 DNA reads TGTGCCAGCAGCAACCGGGACAGGGGTATCCTCATGAACACTGAAGCTTTCTTT.

The rearrangement joins TRBV30 to TRBJ1-6; D is uncertain. The V end lost 0 bases, the J end lost 10 bases, and 16 bases lay between the germline ends. CDR1 is GTSNPN and CDR2 is SVGIG in the germline V gene (reference sequence). The CDR3 length is 15 residues. CDR3 nucleotides: TGTGCCTGGAGTGTCGGGGTTGAGGGTCGGTCACCCCTCCACTTT. Translation: CAWSVGVEGRSPLHF.

The chain employs TRBV11-3 and TRBJ2-5, with 8 positions matching TRBD2. This CDR3 is built from 15 residues. From germline, CDR1 is SGHNT and CDR2 YENEEA. With V trimmed by 4 bases and J by 5 bases, 9 bases remained unmatched. CDR3 amino acids: CASSWSGGPAETQYF. The CDR3 bases are TGTGCCAGCAGCTGGTCGGGGGGGCCGGCGGAGACCCAGTACTTC.

The V gene is TRBV13, the J gene TRBJ1-2, with D perhaps matching TRBD1 (6 bases). With 1 base removed from V and 4 bases from J, the gap between germline ends came to 13 bases. This CDR3 has 15 residues. The germline V gene encodes CDR1 PRHDT and CDR2 FYEKMQ (reference sequence). The CDR3 region has the DNA TGTGCCAGCAGCTTAGTACAGGGAAAAGGCTATGGCTACACCTTC. Translation: CASSLVQGKGYGYTF. The full variable domain, with the rest looked up from reference TRBV13 and TRBJ1-2, is AAGVIQSPRHLIKEKRETATLKCYPIPRHDTVYWYQQGPGQDPQFLISFYEKMQSDKGSIPDRFSAQQFSDYHSELNMSSLELGDSALYFCASSLVQGKGYGYTFGSGTRLTVV.

This clone was detected once. V gene TRBV4-2 combines with J gene TRBJ2-7; 7 nucleotides line up with TRBD2. This CDR3 comprises 14 residues. Germline CDR1 LGHNA, CDR2 YNFKEQ. With V trimmed by 8 bases and J by 3 bases, 10 bases remained unmatched. The CDR3 reads CASDVGTTLYEQYF. The CDR3 bases are TGTGCCAGCGACGTGGGGACTACCCTCTACGAGCAGTACTTC.

This clone occurred once. This chain joins TRBV5-6 and TRBJ1-6; 7 bases agree with TRBD1. Germline V gene sequence: CDR1 SGHDT, CDR2 YYEEEE. V was clipped by 4 bases and J by 8 bases; unmatched bases: 12. The CDR3 totals 16 residues. The CDR3 DNA is TGTGCCAGCAGCACACTTCAAGGACAGGAGCATTCACCCCTCCACTTT. This encodes CASSTLQGQEHSPLHF.

The chain carries TRBV15 and TRBJ1-1; TRBD1 agrees at 8 bases. J gave up 3 bases and V 0 bases, and 3 bases lay outside the gene matches. The CDR3 is 15 amino acids. Germline-derived CDR1 and CDR2 are LNHNV and YYDKDF (reference sequence). The CDR3 loop reads CATSRDGTGDTEAFF. In DNA form, the CDR3 reads TGTGCCACCAGCAGAGATGGGACAGGTGACACTGAAGCTTTCTTT.

The rearrangement uses TRBV9 and TRBJ1-1; TRBD1 matches at 9 bases. Trimming took 3 bases from V and 5 from J; bases not matched to a gene: 8. In germline, CDR1 is SGDLS, CDR2 YYNGEE. This CDR3 is 15 amino acids long. The CDR3 reads CASSGTGGVLTEAFF. The CDR3 DNA follows: TGTGCCAGCAGCGGCACAGGGGGCGTTTTAACTGAAGCTTTCTTT.

The V call is TRBV5-4, the J call TRBJ2-1, with D tentatively TRBD1 (6 bases). The V gene's germline CDR1 is SGHNT and CDR2 YYREEE (reference sequence). The CDR3 length is 17 residues. V was cut by 4 bases and J by 0 bases, with 17 bases left in between. CDR3 in DNA: TGTGCCAGCAGCCCTCCCCATGGGGGCCACTCCTACAATGAGCAGTTCTTC. Residues: CASSPPHGGHSYNEQFF.

This chain uses TRBV11-2 with TRBJ1-1, with D unresolved. The germline gives CDR1 SGHAT, CDR2 FQNNGV. CDR3 length: 16 amino acids. Trimming shortened V by 1 base and J by 1 base, and 13 bases separated the two germline ends. The DNA of the CDR3 is TGTGCCAGCAGCTTAGGGCCCGTCCGGGAGAACACTGAAGCTTTCTTT. It specifies CASSLGPVRENTEAFF. Complete variable domain (other parts from reference TRBV11-2 and TRBJ1-1): EAGVAQSPRYKIIEKRQSVAFWCNPISGHATLYWYQQILGQGPKLLIQFQNNGVVDDSQLPKDRFSAERLKGVDSTLKIQPAKLEDSAVYLCASSLGPVRENTEAFFGQGTRLTVV.

The chain employs TRBV19 and TRBJ1-2; D remains ambiguous. V dropped 3 bases and J dropped 4 bases, with 15 bases sitting between them. The CDR3 covers 15 residues. The germline CDR1 and CDR2 sequences are LNHDA and SQIVND (reference sequence). Here the CDR3 reads CASSIWRSPLYGYTF. The CDR3 nucleotides are TGTGCCAGTAGTATTTGGAGATCCCCTCTCTATGGCTACACCTTC.

The chain couples TRBV4-1 to TRBJ2-7, with TRBD1 matching over 8 bases. Germline V gene sequence: CDR1 MGHRA, CDR2 YSYEKL. V lost 8 bases and J lost 5; bases outside the gene matches: 8. The CDR3 spans 13 residues. The CDR3 bases are TGCGCCAGCGGGCCAACAGGGGGAAACGAGCAGTACTTC. Translating it yields CASGPTGGNEQYF.

CDR3 region: CASRGVTEAFF. CDR3 sequence (DNA): TGTGCCAGCAGAGGGGTCACTGAAGCTTTCTTT. This chain connects TRBV6-5 to TRBJ1-1; D may be TRBD1 (5 bases). The CDR3 sequence is 11 residues long. V lost 6 bases to trimming and J lost 4 bases, with 6 bases between them. Germline V gene lookup returns CDR1 MNHEY and CDR2 SVGAGI.

The chain combines TRBV2 with TRBJ1-2, with a tentative D call TRBD1 (6 bases). The CDR3 length is 15 residues. CDR1 SNHLY and CDR2 FYNNEI come from the germline V gene. The V gene lost 6 bases and the J gene lost 0 bases, with 14 bases spanning the gap. CDR3 sequence: CASSERTVTNYGYTF. CDR3 DNA: TGTGCCAGCAGCGAAAGGACAGTTACTAACTATGGCTACACCTTC.

The chain joins TRBV2 to TRBJ2-5; TRBD1 matches at 7 bases. The trim removed 4 bases at V and 5 bases at J, leaving 10 bases unmatched. This CDR3 has 15 amino acids. CDR1 SNHLY and CDR2 FYNNEI come from the germline V gene. The CDR3 loop is CASSVEGGQPETQYF. The CDR3 bases are TGTGCCAGCAGTGTCGAAGGGGGCCAACCGGAGACCCAGTACTTC.

V usage is TRBV6-1 and J usage is TRBJ2-2; 7 positions match TRBD1. The junction had 12 bases not matched to a gene; V was cut back by 8 bases and J by 6 bases. The length of the CDR3 is 15 residues. Germline V gene sequence: CDR1 MNHNS, CDR2 SASEGT. The CDR3 loop is CASRLGGTEAGELFF. Here the CDR3 DNA reads TGTGCCAGCCGTTTAGGGGGCACGGAGGCCGGGGAGCTGTTTTTT.

This clone showed up just once. V is TRBV5-1 and J is TRBJ2-7, with TRBD1 as a possible D gene (5 bases). The CDR3 consists of 15 residues. Germline lookup yields CDR1 SGHRS and CDR2 YFSETQ. Deletions cut 1 base from V and 4 bases from J, with 15 bases between. CDR3 in amino acids: CASSLSRGPVYEQYF. The CDR3 nucleotides are TGCGCCAGCAGCTTGTCAAGGGGCCCAGTGTACGAGCAGTACTTC. Looking up the rest from reference TRBV5-1 and TRBJ2-7 gives the full variable domain: KAGVTQTPRYLIKTRGQQVTLSCSPISGHRSVSWYQQTPGQGLQFLFEYFSETQRNKGNFPGRFSGRQFSNSRSEMNVSTLELGDSALYLCASSLSRGPVYEQYFGPGTRLTVT.